The next 16 T cell receptor beta chains were all read from a single sample in a study of T cell repertoires in cytomegalovirus infection (dated 2019 in TCRdb). Their antigen targets remain unknown. The sequencing machine was an Illumina HiSeq 1500. TCRdb trimmed public reads at Q25 via fastp, called clones via MiXCR and kept in-frame beta chains. Each record represents a unique CDR3 protein, reported with the most common genes and DNA among its rows. For this sample the table gives some 560,000 distinct CDR3 sequences, of which approximately 40% were detected only once. Clones ranked in the top ten supply around 48% of the sample. Taken with the paper, the label for treatment or condition translates to: in vitro stimulation with specific CMV peptide epitopes to enrich CMV-specific T cells. Sequenced material: cultured PBMCs, taken from culture after CMV antigen stimulation. Receptors originate from a human donor in good health (CMV status not recorded). Some clones in this sample may be carry-over from other donors' samples.

This clonotype has just a few counts. V is TRBV2 and J is TRBJ2-5; 9 nucleotides agree with TRBD2. Germline values: CDR1 SNHLY, CDR2 FYNNEI. The CDR3 spans 15 residues. Trimming cost V 4 bases and J 3 bases; bases outside gene matches: 6. CDR3 protein: CASSGAGGPKETQYF. CDR3 coding DNA: TGTGCCAGCAGTGGGGCGGGAGGGCCCAAAGAGACCCAGTACTTC.

V is TRBV6-1 and J is TRBJ2-2; 8 positions agree with TRBD2. Trimming cost V 8 bases and J 6 bases; bases outside gene matches: 2. Germline CDR1 is MNHNS and CDR2 is SASEGT. This CDR3 contains 12 residues. The CDR3 bases are TGTGCCAGCGGGCGGGAGGCCGGGGAGCTGTTTTTT. Residues: CASGREAGELFF.

V is TRBV10-3 and J is TRBJ2-1; possible D gene TRBD2, 5 bases. Germline V gene sequence: CDR1 ENHRY, CDR2 SYGVKD. There are 12 residues in the CDR3. V was pared by 2 bases and J by 7 bases, with 6 bases between. The CDR3 DNA reads as TGTGCCATCAGTGAGGGGGAGAATGAGCAGTTCTTC. This codes for CAISEGENEQFF.

CDR3 in amino acids: CASRPRGANTGELFF. The CDR3 DNA reads as TGTGCCAGCAGACCCAGGGGTGCGAACACCGGGGAGCTGTTTTTT. The chain combines TRBV12-3 or TRBV12-4 with TRBJ2-2, with D perhaps TRBD1 (6 bases). The CDR3 spans 15 residues. Trimming left V 6 bases short and J 0 bases short, with 11 bases between.

This chain connects TRBV7-2 to TRBJ2-6; D may match TRBD1 or TRBD2 (6 bases each). Trimming cost V 6 bases and J 0 bases, with 12 bases left between them. Germline CDR1 reads SGHTA; CDR2 reads FQGNSA. This CDR3 contains 16 residues. DNA for the CDR3: TGTGCCAGCAGTCCCCGGGGGCCCTCTGGGGCCAACGTCCTGACTTTC. Its translation is CASSPRGPSGANVLTF.

This sequence joins TRBV7-2 and TRBJ2-7; 9 bases align to TRBD2. The ends lost 1 base at V and 5 bases at J; junction bases unmatched: 6. The germline CDR1 and CDR2 sequences are SGHTA and FQGNSA. The CDR3 extends over 15 amino acids. Written as DNA, the CDR3 is TGTGCCAGCAGCTTAGTTTGGACTAGCGTCAACGAGCAGTACTTC. Translation gives CASSLVWTSVNEQYF.

The chain combines TRBV12-3 or TRBV12-4 with TRBJ1-5; D might be TRBD1 (5 bases). This CDR3 spans 13 amino acids. V was shortened by 5 bases and J by 5 bases, with 10 bases between the two germline ends. The CDR3 bases are TGTGCCAGCAGTGTACAAGGGGATCAGCCCCAGCATTTT. As protein: CASSVQGDQPQHF.

This clonotype has only a few counts. The CDR3 protein is CASSLRRKNTGELFF. The CDR3 bases are TGTGCCAGCAGCTTACGCCGGAAGAACACCGGGGAGCTGTTTTTT. The chain employs TRBV11-2 and TRBJ2-2; D is uncertain. In germline, CDR1 is SGHAT, CDR2 FQNNGV. Between the trimmed V and J ends, which lost 2 bases and 1 base, there was a span of 8 bases. This CDR3 is 15 amino acids long.

The V gene is TRBV7-2, the J gene TRBJ2-7; TRBD1 matches 7 bases. CDR1 and CDR2 from the germline V gene are SGHTA and FQGNSA. Trimming cost V 4 bases and J 7 bases; bases outside gene matches: 7. The CDR3 sequence is 13 residues long. The CDR3 spells CASSSSWDSEQYF. CDR3 nucleotides: TGTGCCAGCAGCTCCTCGTGGGACAGTGAGCAGTACTTC.

This clonotype was detected a few times. V gene TRBV7-9 combines with J gene TRBJ2-7, with 9 nucleotides matching TRBD2. This CDR3 is 14 amino acids long. Germline CDR1 SEHNR, CDR2 FQNEAQ (reference sequence). V shed 7 bases and J 5 bases; nucleotides not matched to a gene: 9. The CDR3 DNA is TGTGCCAGCACCCCCGTAGCGGGGGTTCACGAGCAGTACTTC. It specifies CASTPVAGVHEQYF.

In its sample, this clonotype was seen a few times. The CDR3 nucleotides read TGTGCCAGTAGCCCCATTACGGCGGCTGAAGCTTTCTTT. Encoded protein: CASSPITAAEAFF. J is TRBJ1-1 and V is TRBV19; no firm D call. V was clipped by 6 bases and J by 6 bases, with 14 bases between them. This CDR3 is built from 13 residues. Germline CDR1 reads LNHDA; CDR2 reads SQIVND (reference sequence).

This clonotype was picked up many times. The chain combines TRBV7-8 with TRBJ1-1, with TRBD1 identical over 7 bases. V lost 5 bases and J lost 3; bases outside the gene matches: 9. This CDR3 region has 15 residues. Germline V lookup: CDR1 SGHVS, CDR2 FQNEAQ. The CDR3 DNA reads as TGTGCCAGCAGCATAAGGGGACAGTTTTACACTGAAGCTTTCTTT. It translates to CASSIRGQFYTEAFF.

The V call is TRBV15, the J call TRBJ2-5; 8 bases line up with TRBD1. This CDR3 contains 15 residues. In germline, CDR1 is LNHNV, CDR2 YYDKDF (reference sequence). V lost 3 bases and J lost 1; bases outside the gene matches: 4. The CDR3 region has the DNA TGTGCCACCAGCAGGCGGACAGGGCTCCAAGAGACCCAGTACTTC. Protein sequence: CATSRRTGLQETQYF. The full variable domain, its missing parts supplied by reference TRBV15 and TRBJ2-5, is DAMVIQNPRYQVTQFGKPVTLSCSQTLNHNVMYWYQQKSSQAPKLLFHYYDKDFNNEADTPDNFQSRRPNTSFCFLDIRSPGLGDTAMYLCATSRRTGLQETQYFGPGTRLLVL.

The V call is TRBV5-1, the J call TRBJ2-1; TRBD2 is a possible D gene (5 bases). The CDR3 totals 12 residues. Per germline, CDR1 SGHRS and CDR2 YFSETQ. With 4 bases removed from V and 10 bases from J, the gap between germline ends came to 12 bases. CDR3 sequence reads: CASSTNSGEQFF. The CDR3 nucleotides read TGCGCCAGCAGCACGAATTCGGGGGAGCAGTTCTTC.

The chain employs TRBV7-2 and TRBJ1-2; D remains unclear. Germline V lookup: CDR1 SGHTA, CDR2 FQGNSA. The CDR3 extends over 14 amino acids. The ends were cut back, 0 bases at V and 4 bases at J, with 9 bases in the middle. The DNA of the CDR3 is TGTGCCAGCAGCTTAGCTGGCAGGCCCTATGGCTACACCTTC. Protein product: CASSLAGRPYGYTF. The full variable domain, in which reference TRBV7-2 and TRBJ1-2 provide the parts outside the CDR3, is GAGVSQSPSNKVTEKGKDVELRCDPISGHTALYWYRQSLGQGLEFLIYFQGNSAPDKSGLPSDRFSAERTGGSVSTLTIQRTQQEDSAVYLCASSLAGRPYGYTFGSGTRLTVV.

The rearrangement joins TRBV6-1 to TRBJ1-2; 7 positions match TRBD1. The CDR3 loop spans 16 amino acids. With 10 bases clipped from V and 4 bases from J, the junction kept 18 bases outside the gene matches. The V gene's germline CDR1 is MNHNS and CDR2 SASEGT. CDR3 nucleotide sequence: TGTGCCACGGCGTTGGGACGACAGGGCGGATTCTATGGCTACACCTTC. Amino acids: CATALGRQGGFYGYTF.